The entry below gives a single TCR beta chain sequence along with its context. The antigen this receptor binds is unknown. No base-level quality is on record; no much larger clone is a single base apart. TCRbeta CDR3 regions were amplified from genomic DNA using the immunoSEQ Assay, a bias-controlled multiplex PCR. As for how the authors treated the data: Nucleated cell counts per sample were estimated from amplification of reference gene primers within the assay. Sequence reads were collapsed and filtered to measure the absolute abundance of every unique TCRbeta CDR3 rearrangement. For each sample, productive Simpson clonality was calculated as the square root of Simpson's diversity index across productive rearrangements. Imported from immuneACCESS, the table was reduced by TCRdb to in-frame sequences with V and J called. These copies leave out some clones; in studies compared against another copy, an unresolved V gene accounts for under half, and the cause of the remainder is not known. V and J calls and clone size are those listed in that table; D and trimming were worked out from the DNA. This sample is represented by 450,000 or so clones; 90% of them were singletons. The ten largest clones represent more than 0.55% of the sample.

Participants in the prospective study were aged roughly 18 to 89 years, lived in 20 to 25 United States geographic areas, and enrolled through a virtual design. To assign participants to cohorts, the prospective study relied on clinical history that participants themselves reported in a screening survey and a study questionnaire. Recovered participants in ImmuneRACE Cohort 3 were defined as having two consecutive negative NP/OP PCR tests, clearance from a healthcare professional, or resolution of symptoms. Mobile phlebotomists in the prospective study collected whole blood, serum and a nasopharyngeal or oropharyngeal swab from every participant. Participants in the prospective study had the option to provide additional blood draws and questionnaires over an approximately 2-month period. Before DNA extraction, prospective study blood samples were shipped either frozen or at room temperature. V is reduced by 3 bases and J by 3 bases, leaving a spacing of 15 bases between them. From its cysteine to its phenylalanine, the CDR3 spans 15 amino acids. Only the CDR3 region is kept as DNA, spanning 45 bases read in frame from base 1. CDR1 and CDR2 are read off the germline V gene as SNHLY and FYNNEI.

The data stem from a study of blood T cell repertoires in COVID-19 (dated by TCRdb to 2018 to 2020). For the study in its entirety: Collaborator samples came from the United States, Italy and Spain and covered acute and convalescent phases of COVID-19. The prospective study material was composed of cDNA or gDNA derived from T cells, B-cell-depleted T cells, or PBMCs. Subjects who had been exposed to COVID-19, were actively infected with it, or had recovered from it provided the deeply sampled blood TCRbeta repertoires that made up the dataset. The repertoires were released in a freely available public database meant as a resource for research on the immune response to SARS-CoV-2. Samples came from the ongoing ImmuneRACE study (first 160 participants) plus 1,254 subjects from 6 global collaborators. Nearly every sample came with metadata listing a de-identified subject ID, COVID-19 status, age in years and sex. Where available, HLA class I and class II types were taken from metadata supplied by the sample provider and were not determined by assay-based typing. Overall results and qualifications from the work: How much clinical and demographic metadata was included differed by source and by participant, and the metadata was provided uncurated.

The material sequenced was PBMCs or T cells enriched from blood (not recorded which). Recombination joined TRBV2 with TRBJ2-7, and perhaps TRBD1 as D gene, on 6 matching bases. This TCR derives from a man aged 18 to 35 who had recovered from COVID-19. The CDR3 protein is CASSERQGPNYEQYF. The DNA is as follows: TGTGCCAGCAGTGAGCGGCAGGGGCCCAACTACGAGCAGTACTTC.